The table lists the clone carrying this T cell receptor (beta chain) with a few counts. No antigen is known for it. Mismatch with germline at one junction end may stem from a read error. Between about 19 and 34 mg of unsorted bulk tissue served as the source from which RNA and DNA were co-extracted. Primary liver carcinomas in the patients were surgically resected. TCR beta cDNA came from roughly 0.45 ug total RNA, primed with a constant-region primer. Libraries of TCR beta came from three nested multiplex PCR rounds with slightly modified ARM-PCR. It was with TRBV1-TRBV30 forward primers and a C-beta reverse primer that the first two PCR rounds were run, at around 11 cycles each. TCRdb redid the calling of the multiplex PCR reads with MiXCR, one entry per CDR3 protein. Found here are roughly 20,000 distinct CDR3 sequences, roughly 80% of them singletons; the top ten hold 30% to 45%. The record originates from a study of tumor-infiltrating lymphocytes in primary liver carcinoma. Study-wide results and limits: Only about 7-25% of top clones occurred in every one of the five tumor regions.

CDR3 length equals 17 residues. Germline CDR1 and CDR2: SGHAT and FQNNGV. This clonotype was sampled from a woman between 25 and 40 years old with primary liver carcinoma and hepatitis B virus infection. This chain links TRBV11-2 with TRBJ2-3; 9 bases line up with TRBD1. Sample: liver tumor tissue from sampling region 4. The subset is: tumor region T4, right-lateral pole. CDR3 DNA sequence: TGTACCAGCAGCTTAGGGGGACAGGGATTTTTCAAAGATACACAGTATTTC. Protein product: CTSSLGGQGFFKDTQYF.